These T cell receptor beta chains were read from a single sample in a study of HIV-infected patients and healthy controls. TCRdb itself ran the 5' RACE reads through MiXCR, one entry per CDR3 protein. There are approximately 9,500 distinct CDR3 sequences in the sample; around 4.9% occur only once, and less than 15% lies in the top ten. This material consisted of blood, taken before antiretroviral therapy. Receptors originate from an adult with HIV infection. Each CDR3 is given with its conserved first and last residue. Fields, in order: D gene, CDR3 length, clone size, J gene, V gene, CDR3 protein, CDR3 DNA. D genes are given only for firm matches. Size is omitted from some rows. Given values are once, few, many or a class for expanded clones.

D: -; length: 15; size: many; J: TRBJ2-7; V: TRBV2; CDR3: CASIERDNPFFGQYF; DNA: TGTGCCAGCATCGAGCGGGACAACCCCTTCTTTGGGCAGTACTTC
D: -; length: 20; size: many; J: TRBJ2-7; V: TRBV28; CDR3: CASSPTRLGSSSSSSYEQYF; DNA: TGTGCCAGCAGTCCTACTCGGTTGGGTAGTTCCAGCAGCAGCTCCTACGAGCAGTACTTC
D: TRBD1; length: 14; size: few; J: TRBJ1-1; V: TRBV4-2; CDR3: CASSPWTGEAEAFF; DNA: TGTGCCAGCAGCCCTTGGACAGGGGAGGCCGAAGCTTTCTTT
D: -; length: 12; size: many; J: TRBJ2-1; V: TRBV28; CDR3: CASSQGYNEQFF; DNA: TGTGCCAGCAGTCAAGGGTACAATGAGCAGTTCTTC
D: TRBD1; length: 16; size: many; J: TRBJ1-6; V: TRBV27; CDR3: CASSALGQGIWSPLHF; DNA: TGTGCCAGCAGTGCGCTGGGACAGGGAATCTGGTCACCCCTCCACTTT
D: -; length: 13; size: many; J: TRBJ2-2; V: TRBV25-1; CDR3: CASSIGNTGELFF; DNA: TGTGCCAGCAGTATCGGGAACACCGGGGAGCTGTTTTTT
D: -; length: 12; size: many; J: TRBJ2-1; V: TRBV20-1; CDR3: CSARKGVNEQFF; DNA: TGCAGTGCTAGGAAAGGGGTAAATGAGCAGTTCTTC
D: -; length: 13; size: few; J: TRBJ1-4; V: TRBV20-1; CDR3: CSAETKLGEKLFF; DNA: TGCAGTGCGGAGACTAAATTGGGCGAAAAACTGTTTTTT
D: -; length: 16; size: many; J: TRBJ2-3; V: TRBV12-3/TRBV12-4; CDR3: CASSLRQSYLTDTQYF; DNA: TGTGCCAGCAGCCTCCGACAGTCTTACCTCACAGATACGCAGTATTTT
D: -; length: 13; size: many; J: TRBJ2-2; V: TRBV12-3/TRBV12-4; CDR3: CASSWSPTGELFF; DNA: TGTGCCAGCAGTTGGAGCCCCACCGGGGAGCTGTTTTTT
D: -; length: 12; size: many; J: TRBJ2-7; V: TRBV29-1; CDR3: CSVVDRELGQYF; DNA: TGCAGCGTGGTGGACAGAGAGCTAGGGCAGTACTTC
D: -; length: 15; size: many; J: TRBJ2-3; V: TRBV7-9; CDR3: CASSLTRGSTDTQYF; DNA: TGTGCCAGCAGCTTAACCAGGGGTAGCACAGATACGCAGTATTTT
D: TRBD2; length: 14; size: many; J: TRBJ2-7; V: TRBV13; CDR3: CASSLGGGAREQYF; DNA: TGTGCCAGCAGCTTAGGGGGAGGGGCGCGGGAGCAGTACTTC
D: TRBD1; length: 17; size: many; J: TRBJ2-3; V: TRBV7-8; CDR3: CASSLGPGQGVTDTQYF; DNA: TGTGCCAGCAGCTTAGGCCCGGGACAGGGGGTGACAGATACGCAGTATTTT
D: -; length: 14; size: many; J: TRBJ1-2; V: TRBV30; CDR3: CAWTPERGSYGYTF; DNA: TGTGCCTGGACCCCCGAACGGGGGAGCTATGGCTACACCTTC
D: -; length: 13; size: many; J: TRBJ2-5; V: TRBV5-4; CDR3: CASSLEWGETQYF; DNA: TGTGCCAGCAGCTTGGAGTGGGGCGAGACCCAGTACTTC
D: TRBD2; length: 15; size: few; J: TRBJ2-5; V: TRBV6-5; CDR3: CASKAMSGGAETQYF; DNA: TGTGCCAGCAAGGCGATGAGCGGGGGGGCGGAGACCCAGTACTTC
D: TRBD2; length: 13; size: many; J: TRBJ2-1; V: TRBV10-2; CDR3: CASTLAPYNEQFF; DNA: TGCGCCAGTACACTAGCGCCATACAATGAGCAGTTCTTC
D: -; length: 13; size: many; J: TRBJ2-4; V: TRBV10-2; CDR3: CATLAGTKNIQYF; DNA: TGCGCCACACTCGCCGGGACCAAAAACATTCAGTACTTC
D: -; length: 16; size: -; J: TRBJ2-3; V: TRBV6-1; CDR3: CASSGVPGWATDTQYF; DNA: TGTGCCAGCAGTGGAGTTCCCGGATGGGCCACAGATACGCAGTATTTT
D: -; length: 16; size: many; J: TRBJ1-4; V: TRBV9; CDR3: CASSVFEGGVGEKLFF; DNA: TGTGCCAGCAGCGTATTCGAAGGTGGCGTGGGGGAAAAACTGTTTTTT
D: -; length: 15; size: many; J: TRBJ2-3; V: TRBV15; CDR3: CATSRFDPGTDTQYF; DNA: TGTGCCACCAGCAGGTTTGACCCAGGGACAGATACGCAGTATTTT
D: -; length: 13; size: few; J: TRBJ2-7; V: TRBV27; CDR3: CASSLFPSYEQYF; DNA: TGTGCCAGCAGTTTATTCCCCTCCTACGAGCAGTACTTC
D: -; length: 14; size: many; J: TRBJ1-1; V: TRBV5-1; CDR3: CASSFAGRDTEAFF; DNA: TGCGCCAGCAGCTTTGCAGGGCGCGACACTGAAGCTTTCTTT
D: -; length: 18; size: many; J: TRBJ2-6; V: TRBV5-1; CDR3: CASSTSLTAYSGANVLTF; DNA: TGCGCCAGCAGCACCTCTCTGACAGCCTATTCTGGGGCCAACGTCCTGACTTTC
D: -; length: 13; size: many; J: TRBJ1-1; V: TRBV10-2; CDR3: CASGITENTEAFF; DNA: TGCGCCAGCGGGATTACAGAGAACACTGAAGCTTTCTTT
D: TRBD1; length: 15; size: -; J: TRBJ2-2; V: TRBV7-9; CDR3: CASSPWDRGDGELFF; DNA: TGTGCCAGCAGCCCATGGGACAGGGGAGACGGGGAGCTGTTTTTT
D: -; length: 14; size: medium-sized; J: TRBJ1-1; V: TRBV20-1; CDR3: CSALSTVENTEAFF; DNA: TGCAGTGCCCTTAGCACAGTGGAAAACACTGAAGCTTTCTTT
D: TRBD1; length: 13; size: -; J: TRBJ2-3; V: TRBV20-1; CDR3: CSAGQGSTDTQYF; DNA: TGCAGTGCTGGACAGGGGAGCACAGATACGCAGTATTTT
D: TRBD2; length: 16; size: many; J: TRBJ2-1; V: TRBV12-3/TRBV12-4; CDR3: CASSLGLAGPYNEQFF; DNA: TGTGCCAGCAGCTTGGGACTAGCGGGACCCTACAATGAGCAGTTCTTC
D: -; length: 16; size: many; J: TRBJ1-5; V: TRBV20-1; CDR3: CSASPGGATVNQPQHF; DNA: TGCAGTGCTAGTCCGGGGGGGGCGACGGTAAATCAGCCCCAGCATTTT
D: TRBD1; length: 17; size: many; J: TRBJ2-2; V: TRBV9; CDR3: CASSSPPGQGNTGELFF; DNA: TGTGCCAGCAGCTCCCCTCCGGGACAGGGCAACACCGGGGAGCTGTTTTTT
D: TRBD2; length: 15; size: -; J: TRBJ2-3; V: TRBV20-1; CDR3: CSARGREAGTDTQYF; DNA: TGCAGTGCTAGAGGCCGGGAAGCGGGGACAGATACGCAGTATTTT
D: -; length: 15; size: medium-sized; J: TRBJ2-3; V: TRBV4-1; CDR3: CASSQVTGVEDTQYF; DNA: TGCGCCAGCAGCCAAGTAACCGGAGTGGAAGATACGCAGTATTTT
D: -; length: 14; size: many; J: TRBJ2-2; V: TRBV6-1; CDR3: CATRKSQPTGELFF; DNA: TGTGCCACCAGAAAAAGCCAACCCACCGGGGAGCTGTTTTTT
D: TRBD1; length: 14; size: many; J: TRBJ2-7; V: TRBV9; CDR3: CASSYGTGNYEQYF; DNA: TGTGCCAGCAGCTACGGGACAGGGAACTACGAGCAGTACTTC
D: TRBD2; length: 15; size: many; J: TRBJ2-1; V: TRBV7-8; CDR3: CASTPTLAAYNEQFF; DNA: TGTGCCAGCACCCCCACACTAGCGGCCTACAATGAGCAGTTCTTC
D: -; length: 15; size: few; J: TRBJ2-3; V: TRBV2; CDR3: CASSEGTTFTDTQYF; DNA: TGTGCCAGCAGTGAAGGGACTACCTTCACAGATACGCAGTATTTT
D: -; length: 15; size: many; J: TRBJ2-7; V: TRBV7-6; CDR3: CASSDPPGVSYEQYF; DNA: TGTGCCAGCAGCGATCCGCCCGGGGTCTCCTACGAGCAGTACTTC
D: TRBD2; length: 14; size: many; J: TRBJ2-7; V: TRBV28; CDR3: CASSWGGGSVEQYF; DNA: TGTGCCAGCAGTTGGGGGGGAGGGTCCGTCGAGCAGTACTTC
D: TRBD2; length: 15; size: many; J: TRBJ2-5; V: TRBV6-1; CDR3: CASSEGAGGQETQYF; DNA: TGTGCCAGCAGTGAAGGGGCGGGGGGCCAAGAGACCCAGTACTTC
D: TRBD1; length: 20; size: -; J: TRBJ2-2; V: TRBV5-4; CDR3: CASGFGNKINRGARLGELFF; DNA: TGTGCCAGCGGCTTTGGGAACAAGATTAACAGGGGCGCAAGATTGGGGGAGCTGTTTTTT
D: -; length: 12; size: many; J: TRBJ2-5; V: TRBV12-3/TRBV12-4; CDR3: CASRRKLETQYF; DNA: TGTGCCAGCAGGAGGAAATTAGAGACCCAGTACTTC